Below are 21 T cell receptor beta chains sequenced from a single sample in a study of cytomegalovirus exposure and HLA in healthy donors (dated by TCRdb to 2015 to 2018). Preparation of the library involved the immunoSEQ multiplex PCR assay. The multiplex PCR relied on a mix of 60 forward primers for TCR Vbeta segments and 13 reverse primers for TCR Jbeta segments. TCRdb re-hosts the immuneACCESS table, in-frame sequences only. Its copies lack some clones; in the studies checked, an unresolved V gene accounts for under half of them, and the cause for the rest is not known. Counted in this sample were some 200,000 clones; approximately 79% of them appeared once. The ten largest make up roughly 1.5% of the sample. Sequenced sample: PBMCs. These receptors originate from a man aged 45 to 65 in good health and CMV-seronegative.

The J gene is TRBJ2-2, the V gene TRBV6-5; D might be TRBD1 (5 bases). From germline, CDR1 is MNHEY and CDR2 SVGAGI. V was cut by 4 bases and J by 5 bases, with 11 bases left in between. The length of the CDR3 is 14 residues. This CDR3 is CASSFTRQTGELFF. The CDR3 DNA sequence: TGTGCCAGCAGTTTTACTCGACAGACCGGGGAGCTGTTTTTT.

The rearrangement uses TRBV5-5 and TRBJ1-1; D call uncertain. The CDR3 loop spans 15 amino acids. CDR1 is SGHKS and CDR2 is YYEKEE in the germline V gene (reference sequence). V was cut by 4 bases and J by 2 bases, with 15 bases left in between. The CDR3 sequence: CASSREREKNTEAFF. In nucleotides, the CDR3 is TGTGCCAGCAGCCGCGAGAGGGAGAAAAACACTGAAGCTTTCTTT.

The chain links TRBV7-9 to TRBJ1-3, with D maybe TRBD1 (6 bases). Per germline, CDR1 SEHNR and CDR2 FQNEAQ (reference sequence). This CDR3 has 16 amino acids. Trimming left V 5 bases short and J 4 bases short, with 18 bases between. The CDR3 DNA reads as TGTGCCAGCAGCACCCGTCAGGGGCAAGAAGGAAACACCATATATTTT. This encodes CASSTRQGQEGNTIYF.

CDR3 nucleotides: TGTGCCAGCAGCCAGACCTCAGGGGCCGGGGAGACCCAGTACTTC. Translation: CASSQTSGAGETQYF. The chain links TRBV7-2 to TRBJ2-5; tentatively, D is TRBD1 (6 bases). Germline V gene lookup returns CDR1 SGHTA and CDR2 FQGNSA. The CDR3 has 15 amino acids. V lost 5 bases and J 5 bases, leaving 18 bases between the germline ends. Combining the CDR3 with reference TRBV7-2 and TRBJ2-5 gives the whole variable domain GAGVSQSPSNKVTEKGKDVELRCDPISGHTALYWYRQSLGQGLEFLIYFQGNSAPDKSGLPSDRFSAERTGGSVSTLTIQRTQQEDSAVYLCASSQTSGAGETQYFGPGTRLLVL.

This clone appeared a single time. Within the sample, other DNA sequences also encode this same CDR3. The chain joins TRBV29-1 to TRBJ1-2; D not resolved. CDR1 is SQVTM, CDR2 ANQGSEA, per germline. The CDR3 is 11 amino acids. The V end was cut by 5 bases, the J end by 8 bases, with 12 bases between. The CDR3 is CSVPRAGGYTF. CDR3 nucleotide sequence: TGCAGCGTTCCTCGGGCGGGAGGCTACACCTTC.

The chain links TRBV5-1 to TRBJ1-2; 8 bases match TRBD1. There are 16 residues in the CDR3. Germline V gene data show CDR1 as SGHRS and CDR2 as YFSETQ. Trimming removed 0 bases from V and 0 bases from J; junction bases left unmatched: 4. The CDR3, as DNA: TGCGCCAGCAGCTTGGTGACAGGGGTGGCTAACTATGGCTACACCTTC. Its protein is CASSLVTGVANYGYTF.

This clone was seen only a few times. The chain uses TRBV27 and TRBJ2-5; 11 positions agree with TRBD2. V shed 6 bases and J 7 bases; nucleotides not matched to a gene: 13. This CDR3 contains 16 residues. Looked up from germline, CDR1 is MNHEY and CDR2 is SMNVEV (reference sequence). The CDR3 sequence is CASRGGSGRGVGTQYF. The CDR3 nucleotides are TGTGCCAGCAGGGGCGGTAGCGGGAGGGGGGTTGGGACCCAGTACTTC.

The chain carries TRBV4-1 and TRBJ2-1; perhaps TRBD1 as D (5 bases). This CDR3 spans 16 amino acids. Germline lookup yields CDR1 MGHRA and CDR2 YSYEKL. V was pared by 4 bases and J by 5 bases, with 18 bases between. The CDR3 DNA follows: TGCGCCAGCAGCCTCCATACCCCTGACAGAAACAATGAGCAGTTCTTC. It specifies CASSLHTPDRNNEQFF.

This sequence joins TRBV18 and TRBJ2-5; D may be TRBD2 (6 bases). The CDR3 runs to 12 residues. V was shortened by 7 bases and J by 4 bases, with 10 bases between the two germline ends. Germline CDR1 is KGHSH and CDR2 is LQKENI. CDR3 sequence: CASCSEGETQYF. The DNA of the CDR3 is TGTGCCAGCTGTTCGGAGGGAGAGACCCAGTACTTC.

The chain uses TRBV9 and TRBJ2-1; a possible D gene is TRBD2 (5 bases). Between the trimmed V and J ends, which lost 0 bases and 4 bases, there was a span of 14 bases. CDR3 length: 16 residues. In germline, CDR1 is SGDLS, CDR2 YYNGEE. The CDR3 region is CASSVVKRITYNEQFF. Here the CDR3 DNA reads TGTGCCAGCAGCGTAGTCAAGCGGATTACTTACAATGAGCAGTTCTTC.

V is TRBV5-5 and J is TRBJ2-2, with 12 positions matching TRBD1. The trim removed 1 base at V and 7 bases at J, leaving 5 bases unmatched. Germline CDR1 and CDR2: SGHKS and YYEKEE (reference sequence). The CDR3 is 16 amino acids. In DNA, the CDR3 is TGTGCCAGCAGCTTGCCGGGGACAGGGGGCTTCGGGGAGCTGTTTTTT. Protein: CASSLPGTGGFGELFF.

V and J are TRBV19 and TRBJ1-5; 10 positions match TRBD1. Germline values: CDR1 LNHDA, CDR2 SQIVND (reference sequence). The CDR3 extends over 17 amino acids. V shed 5 bases and J 2 bases; nucleotides not matched to a gene: 9. The CDR3 loop reads CASSAGTGVLGNQPQHF. Written as DNA, the CDR3 is TGTGCCAGTAGTGCCGGGACAGGGGTTTTGGGCAATCAGCCCCAGCATTTT.

This rearrangement joins TRBV10-3 to TRBJ1-2; D gene unclear. Between the trimmed V and J ends, which lost 5 bases and 0 bases, there was a span of 13 bases. The CDR3 is 15 residues long. From germline, CDR1 is ENHRY and CDR2 SYGVKD. This CDR3 reads CAISSLNRANYGYTF. For the CDR3, the DNA is TGTGCCATCAGTAGCCTGAACAGAGCTAACTATGGCTACACCTTC.

V is TRBV9 and J is TRBJ1-2; a possible D gene is TRBD1 (6 bases). This CDR3 is built from 16 residues. Germline loops: CDR1 SGDLS, CDR2 YYNGEE. Trimming removed 3 bases at V and 1 base at J, with 16 bases between. CDR3 in amino acids: CASSAPGGAGNYGYTF. The DNA of the CDR3 is TGTGCCAGCAGCGCCCCGGGGGGGGCTGGTAACTATGGCTACACCTTC.

The genes are TRBV27 and TRBJ2-3; TRBD1 matches 8 bases. The CDR3 length is 15 residues. Germline V lookup: CDR1 MNHEY, CDR2 SMNVEV (reference sequence). Losses at the gene ends were 3 bases for V and 5 bases for J; bases not matched to a gene: 7. This chain's CDR3 is CASSLVQGARDTQYF. CDR3 DNA sequence: TGTGCCAGCAGTTTGGTCCAGGGGGCGCGAGATACGCAGTATTTT.

This clone came up a few times. Other DNA sequences in the same sample also yield this CDR3. The chain uses TRBV5-1 and TRBJ2-7, with 7 positions matching TRBD1. The V and J ends lost 3 bases and 0 bases, in that order; junction bases with no gene match: 3. The CDR3 has 14 residues. In germline, CDR1 is SGHRS, CDR2 YFSETQ. The chain's CDR3 is CASSSWDSSYEQYF. The DNA of the CDR3 is TGCGCCAGCAGCTCGTGGGACAGCTCCTACGAGCAGTACTTC.

The chain combines TRBV5-1 with TRBJ2-3; D might be TRBD1 (6 bases). Deletions cut 2 bases from V and 4 bases from J, with 20 bases between. The CDR3 runs 17 residues. The germline V gene has CDR1 SGHRS and CDR2 YFSETQ. The CDR3 nucleotides are TGCGCCAGCAGCTTCCTGACGACAGGCGGCCCCGCAGATACGCAGTATTTT. It specifies CASSFLTTGGPADTQYF.

This clone showed up just a few times. J is TRBJ2-7 and V is TRBV19; tentative D call: TRBD2 (6 bases). Germline V gene sequence: CDR1 LNHDA, CDR2 SQIVND (reference sequence). This CDR3 contains 14 residues. The ends were cut back, 1 base at V and 4 bases at J, with 11 bases in the middle. CDR3 amino acids: CASSIVGGMYEQYF. CDR3 nucleotides: TGTGCCAGTAGTATAGTCGGGGGTATGTACGAGCAGTACTTC.

This chain links TRBV11-1 with TRBJ2-5; 8 nucleotides agree with TRBD2. The DNA matches TRBJ2-7 better at its end, which makes the J call doubtful. In germline, CDR1 is SGHAT, CDR2 FQDESV (reference sequence). This CDR3 region has 15 residues. The CDR3 DNA follows: TGTGCCAGCAGTCTAAGGGCGGGGGGCTCCTACGAGCAGTACTTC. Translating it yields CASSLRAGGSYEQYF.

In this sample, this clone turned up a few times. The V call is TRBV25-1, the J call TRBJ2-1, with TRBD1 matching 9 bases. The CDR3 loop spans 16 amino acids. Germline-derived CDR1 and CDR2 are MGHDK and SYGVNS. Unmatched junction bases numbered 13, after V lost 8 bases and J lost 5 bases. The CDR3 region has the DNA TGTGCCAGCCGTACGACTCCGGGACAGGGAAACAATGAGCAGTTCTTC. Amino acids: CASRTTPGQGNNEQFF.

This clone came up a few times. This rearrangement joins TRBV7-9 to TRBJ2-2; 10 bases fit TRBD2. Germline V lookup: CDR1 SEHNR, CDR2 FQNEAQ (reference sequence). This CDR3 has 16 residues. J gave up 8 bases and V 4 bases, and 10 bases lay outside the gene matches. DNA for the CDR3: TGTGCCAGCAGCTCATTCCTAGCGGGAGTTTCTGGGGAGCTGTTTTTT. Amino acids: CASSSFLAGVSGELFF.